This TCR beta chain was sequenced during a study of shared clonotypes between healthy human individuals. Original methodology: Junction-only immunoSEQ sequences carried no quality scores, so filtering differed. Profiled with immunoSEQ multiplex PCR; TCRdb holds only in-frame clones, not every one. V and J calls and clone size are copied from that table; D and trimming were computed from the DNA. The sample includes 950,000 to 1,100,000 clones, about 74% of them seen just once. V lost 0 bases to trimming and J lost 2 bases, with 5 bases between them. Germline V gene sequence: CDR1 SGDLS, CDR2 YYNGEE. This CDR3 is 13 amino acids long. A note on this clone: Other DNA sequences from this sample encode an identical CDR3 as well.

Source material: memory CD4+ T cells sorted from blood. The sample's subset: CD45RA-negative fraction. The chain joins TRBV9 to TRBJ1-1; no clear D gene. The sequence was obtained from a man aged 18 to 29 in good health. Written as DNA, the CDR3 is TGTGCCAGCAGCGTAGACACCAACACTGAAGCTTTCTTT. Encoded protein: CASSVDTNTEAFF.